The 17 T cell receptor beta chains below were found in one sample sequenced in a study of T cell changes during pregnancy in multiple sclerosis (dated by TCRdb to the late 2010s). The library was built by means of the immunoSEQ multiplex PCR assay. TCRdb mirrors the immuneACCESS table, restricted to in-frame sequences. Some clones are absent from its copies; in checked studies, under half trace to an unresolved V gene, and the reason for the others is unknown. The sample table lists roughly 65,000 clones, more than 75% of them with a count of one. The top ten constitute less than 1.5% of the sample. Specimen: peripheral blood, collected in the third trimester of pregnancy. These receptors originate from a female donor in good health, enrolled as a control in a pregnancy study.

The J gene is TRBJ1-4, the V gene TRBV27; D gene uncertain. The germline V and J ends were trimmed by 5 bases and 8 bases, with 12 bases remaining between them. The CDR3 consists of 13 residues. Looked up from germline, CDR1 is MNHEY and CDR2 is SMNVEV (reference sequence). CDR3 bases: TGTGCCAGCAGTACAAGGACGGGGGAAAAACTGTTTTTT. Amino acid sequence: CASSTRTGEKLFF.

DNA for the CDR3: TGTGCCAGCAGCCCAATTCGACAGGTTAGCACAGATACGCAGTATTTT. Translating gives CASSPIRQVSTDTQYF. The V and J genes are TRBV5-4 and TRBJ2-3, with D perhaps matching TRBD1 (6 bases). The CDR3 has 16 amino acids. CDR1 and CDR2 (germline): SGHNT, YYREEE (reference sequence). The ends were cut back, 4 bases at V and 0 bases at J, with 15 bases in the middle.

This chain connects TRBV7-9 to TRBJ1-5, with 12 nucleotides matching TRBD1. The CDR3 extends over 17 amino acids. The ends lost 6 bases at V and 4 bases at J; junction bases unmatched: 10. CDR1 and CDR2 (germline): SEHNR, FQNEAQ (reference sequence). The CDR3 region is CASSSGTGGKENQPQHF. CDR3 nucleotide sequence: TGTGCCAGCAGTTCCGGGACAGGGGGCAAAGAGAATCAGCCCCAGCATTTT.

The V and J genes are TRBV4-3 and TRBJ1-6, with 8 nucleotides matching TRBD1. V lost 2 bases, J lost 10 bases, and 1 base stayed unmatched. The germline V gene encodes CDR1 LGHNA and CDR2 YSLEER. The CDR3 is made up of 13 amino acids. CDR3 nucleotides: TGCGCCAGCAGCCAACAGGGGGCCTCACCCCTCCACTTT. Encoded protein: CASSQQGASPLHF.

As concerns this clone: A read error may produce the germline difference seen at one junction end. The chain combines TRBV7-7 with TRBJ1-1; TRBD1 is a possible D gene (5 bases). The CDR3 loop spans 13 amino acids. Looked up from germline, CDR1 is SSHAT and CDR2 is FNYEAQ (reference sequence). In DNA, the CDR3 is TGTGCTAGCAGCTTAAGACAGTACACTGAAGCTTTCTTT. Its translation: CASSLRQYTEAFF. Full variable domain (remainder filled in from reference TRBV7-7 and TRBJ1-1): GAGVSQSPRYKVTKRGQDVTLRCDPISSHATLYWYQQALGQGPEFLTYFNYEAQPDKSGLPSDRFSAERPEGSISTLTIQRTEQRDSAMYRCASSLRQYTEAFFGQGTRLTVV.

The chain joins TRBV5-1 to TRBJ2-1, with 10 bases aligning to TRBD2. V lost 3 bases and J lost 8; bases outside the gene matches: 2. The CDR3 extends over 13 amino acids. Looked up from germline, CDR1 is SGHRS and CDR2 is YFSETQ. The CDR3 is CASSSLAGDEQFF. Written as DNA, the CDR3 is TGCGCCAGCAGCTCCCTAGCGGGGGATGAGCAGTTCTTC.

The chain employs TRBV7-9 and TRBJ2-5, with 10 bases identical to TRBD1. Germline values: CDR1 SEHNR, CDR2 FQNEAQ (reference sequence). With V trimmed by 5 bases and J by 5 bases, 8 bases remained unmatched. This CDR3 comprises 15 residues. The CDR3, as DNA: TGTGCCAGCAGCCCAGGGACAGGGGAATGGGAGACCCAGTACTTC. It encodes CASSPGTGEWETQYF. The whole variable domain, filled in from reference TRBV7-9 and TRBJ2-5, reads DTGVSQNPRHKITKRGQNVTFRCDPISEHNRLYWYRQTLGQGPEFLTYFQNEAQLEKSRLLSDRFSAERPKGSFSTLEIQRTEQGDSAMYLCASSPGTGEWETQYFGPGTRLLVL.

The chain couples TRBV7-9 to TRBJ1-2; no clear D. V lost 7 bases and J lost 4, with 10 bases in between. This CDR3 has 12 amino acids. CDR1 and CDR2 from the germline V gene are SEHNR and FQNEAQ (reference sequence). The CDR3: CASTGMLYGYTF. The CDR3 nucleotides read TGTGCCAGCACCGGGATGCTCTATGGCTACACCTTC. The variable domain in full, completed from reference TRBV7-9 and TRBJ1-2, reads DTGVSQNPRHKITKRGQNVTFRCDPISEHNRLYWYRQTLGQGPEFLTYFQNEAQLEKSRLLSDRFSAERPKGSFSTLEIQRTEQGDSAMYLCASTGMLYGYTFGSGTRLTVV.

The chain employs TRBV9 and TRBJ2-7, with TRBD2 matching 13 bases. This CDR3 is 15 amino acids long. V was pared by 3 bases and J by 1 base, with 1 base of the junction left unmatched. Germline V gene data show CDR1 as SGDLS and CDR2 as YYNGEE. DNA for the CDR3: TGTGCCAGCAGCGGGGGACTAGCGGGGTCCTACGAGCAGTACTTC. It specifies CASSGGLAGSYEQYF.

The table lists this clone with a count of one. The chain has TRBV19 and TRBJ1-5, with 10 bases that match TRBD1. The CDR3 runs 17 residues. V gave up 4 bases and J gave up 7 bases; unmatched junction bases: 13. Germline CDR1 LNHDA, CDR2 SQIVND (reference sequence). The CDR3 region has the DNA TGTGCCAGTAGTAGCGGGACAGGGGCCCAATCAGGCCAGCCCCAGCATTTT. It translates to CASSSGTGAQSGQPQHF.

This sequence joins TRBV7-3 and TRBJ2-2; 8 positions match TRBD2. Germline CDR1 and CDR2: SGHTA and FQGTGA. Trimming at V came to 8 bases and at J to 3 bases, leaving 2 bases not matched to a gene. The CDR3 spans 13 residues. The CDR3 loop reads CASGRGDTGELFF. The CDR3 DNA follows: TGTGCCAGCGGGCGGGGGGACACCGGGGAGCTGTTTTTT.

The V and J genes are TRBV9 and TRBJ1-2, with 8 bases matching TRBD1. Germline CDR1 and CDR2: SGDLS and YYNGEE. J lost 8 bases, V lost 7 bases, and 16 bases had no gene match. CDR3 length: 15 amino acids. CDR3 sequence (DNA): TGTGCCAGCGGAAATTCTAACAGGGGGACCGGGGGCTACACCTTC. Encoded protein: CASGNSNRGTGGYTF.

The chain employs TRBV7-9 and TRBJ1-5; D is unclear. This CDR3 region has 14 residues. Germline V gene data show CDR1 as SEHNR and CDR2 as FQNEAQ (reference sequence). V lost 1 base to trimming and J lost 3 bases, with 7 bases between them. The CDR3 loop reads CASSLDSPNQPQHF. CDR3 coding DNA: TGTGCCAGCAGCTTAGACAGTCCCAATCAGCCCCAGCATTTT.

The chain couples TRBV4-2 to TRBJ2-1; 8 bases align to TRBD2. Per germline, CDR1 LGHNA and CDR2 YNFKEQ. This CDR3 contains 16 residues. J lost 5 bases, V lost 3 bases, and 9 bases had no gene match. CDR3 sequence reads: CASSHPGAGGNNEQFF. CDR3 bases: TGTGCCAGCAGCCACCCCGGGGCGGGGGGTAACAATGAGCAGTTCTTC.

This clone was seen only once. The chain employs TRBV19 and TRBJ2-5, with TRBD2 as a possible D gene (6 bases). In germline, CDR1 is LNHDA, CDR2 SQIVND (reference sequence). The CDR3 has 13 residues. Trimming took 2 bases from V and 4 from J, leaving 8 bases between them. CDR3 in amino acids: CASSILARETQYF. CDR3 nucleotide sequence: TGTGCCAGTAGTATACTAGCGCGAGAGACCCAGTACTTC.

The gene calls are TRBV9 and TRBJ2-1; no reliable D call. The V and J ends lost 0 bases and 6 bases respectively, with 7 bases between them. The germline CDR1 and CDR2 sequences are SGDLS and YYNGEE. This CDR3 is built from 13 residues. CDR3 bases: TGTGCCAGCAGCGTAGGTAGCCCCAATGAGCAGTTCTTC. Translated, it gives CASSVGSPNEQFF.

This clone was detected once. The CDR3, as DNA: TGTGCCAGTAGTGTACGGTCTGGTGGCTACACCTTC. It is translated as CASSVRSGGYTF. The gene calls are TRBV19 and TRBJ1-2; D call uncertain. V was shortened by 5 bases and J by 7 bases, with 11 bases between the two germline ends. This CDR3 comprises 12 residues. Per germline, CDR1 LNHDA and CDR2 SQIVND (reference sequence). Full variable domain (remainder filled in from reference TRBV19 and TRBJ1-2): DGGITQSPKYLFRKEGQNVTLSCEQNLNHDAMYWYRQDPGQGLRLIYYSQIVNDFQKGDIAEGYSVSREKKESFPLTVTSAQKNPTAFYLCASSVRSGGYTFGSGTRLTVV.